This passage covers 32 T cell receptor beta chains from one sample sequenced in a study of neoadjuvant nivolumab and ipilimumab in lung cancer. The table came from immunoSEQ multiplex PCR; TCRdb's copy has only in-frame clones and leaves some out. Here the sample spans about 17,000 clones, less than 85% being singletons. Sequenced here: tumor tissue, sampled after neoadjuvant nivolumab, alone or with ipilimumab, at or shortly before surgery. These receptors all stem from an adult with non-small cell lung cancer.

The genes are TRBV28 and TRBJ2-2; D is possibly TRBD1 (5 bases). V was clipped by 1 base and J by 5 bases, with 11 bases between them. From germline, CDR1 is MDHEN and CDR2 SYDVKM. The CDR3 has 15 residues. CDR3 sequence reads: CASSLSQVRTGELFF. The CDR3 nucleotides are TGTGCCAGCAGTTTATCACAGGTCAGGACCGGGGAGCTGTTTTTT.

The chain has TRBV7-2 and TRBJ2-1, with D perhaps TRBD2 (5 bases). Trimming cost V 5 bases and J 9 bases, with 11 bases left between them. Germline-derived CDR1 and CDR2 are SGHTA and FQGNSA. This CDR3 has 12 residues. The CDR3 protein is CASSRDWSEQFF. DNA for the CDR3: TGTGCCAGCAGCCGGGATTGGAGTGAGCAGTTCTTC.

The chain couples TRBV7-2 to TRBJ2-3; TRBD2 aligns across 8 bases. The trim removed 6 bases at V and 0 bases at J, leaving 5 bases unmatched. CDR1 SGHTA and CDR2 FQGNSA come from the germline V gene. This CDR3 comprises 15 residues. CDR3: CASRFSGVSTDTQYF. The CDR3 DNA reads TGTGCCAGCAGATTTAGCGGGGTGAGCACAGATACGCAGTATTTT.

This clone appeared a few times. This chain joins TRBV5-4 and TRBJ2-7; D could derive from TRBD1 or TRBD2 (6 bases each). Trimming cost V 0 bases and J 0 bases, with 19 bases left between them. This CDR3 has 18 amino acids. In germline, CDR1 is SGHNT, CDR2 YYREEE (reference sequence). The CDR3 nucleotides are TGTGCCAGCAGCTTGGTAGGAGGGGGGACTGGAAGCTCCTACGAGCAGTACTTC. It codes for CASSLVGGGTGSSYEQYF.

The chain recombines TRBV2 with TRBJ2-1; 11 bases are shared with TRBD2. Trimming removed 8 bases from V and 6 bases from J; junction bases left unmatched: 9. CDR1 is SNHLY, CDR2 FYNNEI, per germline. The CDR3 has 15 residues. The CDR3 region has the DNA TGTGCCAGCGCCTTTAGCGGGGGGGCCGGCAATGAGCAGTTCTTC. It codes for CASAFSGGAGNEQFF.

The chain carries TRBV6-5 and TRBJ2-1; the D gene is possibly TRBD1 (6 bases). V lost 6 bases to trimming and J lost 9 bases, with 12 bases between them. This CDR3 is 12 amino acids long. CDR1 is MNHEY, CDR2 SVGAGI, per germline. The CDR3 sequence is CASSRDTSEQFF. CDR3 coding DNA: TGTGCCAGCAGCAGGGACACCAGTGAGCAGTTCTTC.

The CDR3 loop reads CASSIKGGTNEKLFF. CDR3 in DNA: TGTGCCAGCAGTATAAAGGGGGGAACTAATGAAAAACTGTTTTTT. This rearrangement joins TRBV6-5 to TRBJ1-4, with D possibly matching TRBD1 (6 bases). This CDR3 comprises 15 residues. Germline assignment: CDR1 MNHEY and CDR2 SVGAGI. Trimming left V 5 bases short and J 1 base short, with 11 bases between.

The chain combines TRBV27 with TRBJ1-4; 8 bases align to TRBD1. Germline CDR1 reads MNHEY; CDR2 reads SMNVEV (reference sequence). J lost 5 bases, V lost 5 bases, and 4 bases had no gene match. The CDR3 length is 14 residues. CDR3: CASSRTGINEKLFF. The CDR3 DNA sequence: TGTGCCAGCAGTAGGACAGGGATAAATGAAAAACTGTTTTTT.

V gene TRBV13 combines with J gene TRBJ2-1; the match to TRBD2 covers 8 bases. The CDR3 is 15 amino acids. Germline V CDR1 and CDR2: PRHDT, FYEKMQ (reference sequence). Trimming at V came to 5 bases and at J to 8 bases, leaving 11 bases not matched to a gene. This CDR3 reads CASSPRGGPADEQFF. The CDR3 DNA follows: TGTGCCAGCAGCCCACGGGGGGGGCCTGCGGATGAGCAGTTCTTC.

The gene calls are TRBV28 and TRBJ2-5; TRBD1 aligns across 7 bases. This CDR3 contains 14 residues. V shed 5 bases, J shed 6 bases, and the junction held 9 bases outside the gene matches. Looked up from germline, CDR1 is MDHEN and CDR2 is SYDVKM. CDR3 nucleotides: TGTGCCAGCAGTCCCCTTGGACAGGAACAGACCCAGTACTTC. It translates to CASSPLGQEQTQYF.

The chain uses TRBV6-6 and TRBJ1-1; 7 bases fit TRBD1. The V segment lost 5 bases and the J segment 0 bases; nucleotides outside the gene matches: 6. This CDR3 has 15 residues. Germline loops: CDR1 MNHNY, CDR2 SVGAGI (reference sequence). For the CDR3, the DNA is TGTGCCAGCAGTAACTACAGGGGATTGAACACTGAAGCTTTCTTT. Amino acid sequence: CASSNYRGLNTEAFF.

The sample holds one count of this clone. This chain uses TRBV5-1 with TRBJ1-1; D not certain. CDR1 and CDR2 (germline): SGHRS, YFSETQ. The CDR3 is 15 amino acids. V was pared by 3 bases and J by 1 base, with 13 bases between. The CDR3 nucleotides read TGCGCCAGCAGCTCGGGTGGAGCGAAGAACACTGAAGCTTTCTTT. This gives the protein CASSSGGAKNTEAFF.

The CDR3 is CASSLEPRGWQGELFF. The DNA of the CDR3 is TGTGCCAGCAGCTTGGAACCCCGAGGGTGGCAGGGAGAGCTGTTTTTT. The V gene is TRBV5-5, the J gene TRBJ2-2; D is possibly TRBD1 or TRBD2 (5 bases each). From germline, CDR1 is SGHKS and CDR2 YYEKEE (reference sequence). V was trimmed by 0 bases and J by 11 bases, leaving 20 bases between them. There are 16 residues in the CDR3.

This clone is large. J is TRBJ2-6 and V is TRBV9; D is unresolved. Germline values: CDR1 SGDLS, CDR2 YYNGEE. Trimming removed 7 bases at V and 4 bases at J, with 15 bases between. The CDR3 length is 15 residues. The CDR3 DNA sequence: TGTGCCAGCTGTCCCGGCTCCCCGGGGGCCAACGTCCTGACTTTC. Translation gives CASCPGSPGANVLTF.

This clone was counted only a few times. The gene calls are TRBV6-5 and TRBJ1-1, with unresolved D. Germline CDR1 and CDR2: MNHEY and SVGAGI. The V end lost 0 bases, the J end lost 5 bases, and 10 bases lay between the germline ends. The CDR3 totals 14 residues. The chain's CDR3 is CASSYSRWRTEAFF. CDR3 in DNA: TGTGCCAGCAGTTACTCGAGGTGGAGGACTGAAGCTTTCTTT.

The chain couples TRBV2 to TRBJ1-3; no clear D gene. The CDR3 length is 11 residues. Germline CDR1 reads SNHLY; CDR2 reads FYNNEI. V was clipped by 8 bases and J by 0 bases, with 2 bases between them. The CDR3 protein is CASLSGNTIYF. In DNA form, the CDR3 reads TGTGCCAGCCTCTCTGGAAACACCATATATTTT.

This clone has just one count. CDR3 in amino acids: CASSLVVSGAYNEQFF. Written as DNA, the CDR3 is TGTGCCAGCAGCTTAGTCGTTAGCGGGGCGTACAATGAGCAGTTCTTC. The chain carries TRBV11-2 and TRBJ2-1; 8 bases agree with TRBD2. Trimming took 1 base from V and 4 from J; bases not matched to a gene: 6. Germline V gene sequence: CDR1 SGHAT, CDR2 FQNNGV. The CDR3 contains 16 residues.

The rearrangement uses TRBV5-1 and TRBJ2-7; the match to TRBD2 covers 7 bases. V lost 6 bases to trimming and J lost 5 bases; unmatched junction nucleotides: 8. Germline CDR1 is SGHRS and CDR2 is YFSETQ. The CDR3 length is 13 residues. CDR3: CASNTGGVHEQYF. CDR3 in DNA: TGCGCCAGCAATACGGGGGGAGTCCACGAGCAGTACTTC.

The chain employs TRBV5-1 and TRBJ2-5; 7 bases match TRBD2. Trimming took 4 bases from V and 5 from J; bases not matched to a gene: 11. The CDR3 sequence is 15 residues long. Germline CDR1 and CDR2: SGHRS and YFSETQ. CDR3 residues: CASSHSGPWGETQYF. The CDR3, as DNA: TGCGCCAGCAGCCATAGCGGGCCCTGGGGTGAGACCCAGTACTTC.

The chain uses TRBV6-1 and TRBJ2-7; D ambiguous. Germline assignment: CDR1 MNHNS and CDR2 SASEGT. Trimming took 3 bases from V and 3 from J, leaving 6 bases between them. This CDR3 comprises 12 residues. CDR3 nucleotide sequence: TGTGCCAGCAGTGAGACCATCTACGAGCAGTACTTC. Encoded protein: CASSETIYEQYF.

V gene TRBV5-1 combines with J gene TRBJ2-3; D perhaps matches TRBD1 (5 bases). This CDR3 is 15 amino acids long. Germline CDR1 SGHRS, CDR2 YFSETQ. The V and J ends lost 4 bases and 0 bases respectively, with 12 bases between them. CDR3 sequence (DNA): TGCGCCAGCAGCCAAGGGGCAGCTAGCACAGATACGCAGTATTTT. Protein sequence: CASSQGAASTDTQYF.

The V gene is TRBV12-5, the J gene TRBJ2-5, with 11 bases identical to TRBD2. The CDR3 has 15 residues. After removal of 6 bases from V and 1 base from J, the junction contained 4 bases not matched to a gene. The germline V gene encodes CDR1 LGHNT and CDR2 FRNRAP. For the CDR3, the DNA is TGTGCTAGTGGACCTAGCGGGGGGAGCCAAGAGACCCAGTACTTC. It encodes CASGPSGGSQETQYF.

The gene calls are TRBV7-8 and TRBJ2-2; 7 bases are a match to TRBD1. CDR3 size: 16 residues. Germline V gene data show CDR1 as SGHVS and CDR2 as FQNEAQ. Trimming took 3 bases from V and 5 from J; bases not matched to a gene: 9. The CDR3 DNA follows: TGTGCCAGCAGCTTTCCGGGACAGATAACTACCGGGGAGCTGTTTTTT. This encodes CASSFPGQITTGELFF.

The rearrangement joins TRBV5-1 to TRBJ1-1; D remains unclear. The V gene lost 7 bases and the J gene lost 1 base, with 8 bases spanning the gap. The CDR3 spans 12 residues. CDR1 and CDR2 (germline): SGHRS, YFSETQ. The CDR3: CASGIGNTEAFF. In DNA form, the CDR3 reads TGCGCCAGCGGAATAGGGAACACTGAAGCTTTCTTT.

The rearrangement joins TRBV6-1 to TRBJ2-5, with D perhaps given as TRBD1 or TRBD2 (5 bases each). V was shortened by 2 bases and J by 5 bases, with 12 bases between the two germline ends. The CDR3 contains 14 residues. Germline CDR1 and CDR2: MNHNS and SASEGT. Written as DNA, the CDR3 is TGTGCCAGCAGTGAAAGAGGGGTTGGCGAGACCCAGTACTTC. Its protein product is CASSERGVGETQYF.

The J gene is TRBJ2-1, the V gene TRBV13; D possibly uses TRBD1 or TRBD2 (7 bases each). CDR1 is PRHDT and CDR2 is FYEKMQ in the germline V gene (reference sequence). Between the trimmed V and J ends, which lost 4 bases and 4 bases, there was a span of 14 bases. The CDR3 is 15 residues long. The CDR3 nucleotides read TGTGCCAGCAGCTACAACAGGGGAGGGTACAATGAGCAGTTCTTC. It is translated as CASSYNRGGYNEQFF.

This clone was seen only a few times. The chain employs TRBV9 and TRBJ1-1, with D unclear. The CDR3 loop spans 14 amino acids. CDR1 SGDLS and CDR2 YYNGEE come from the germline V gene. V lost 2 bases and J lost 1, with 9 bases in between. The CDR3 here is CASSVSSRNTEAFF. The CDR3 nucleotides read TGTGCCAGCAGCGTCTCTTCCCGGAACACTGAAGCTTTCTTT.

CDR3 bases: TGTGCCAGCAGCTTAGATGGGGGAGGCACAGATACGCAGTATTTT. Protein product: CASSLDGGGTDTQYF. This chain connects TRBV7-9 to TRBJ2-3; D may match TRBD1 or TRBD2 (5 bases each). V gave up 1 base and J gave up 1 base, with 9 bases separating them. The CDR3 runs 15 residues. Germline CDR1 reads SEHNR; CDR2 reads FQNEAQ (reference sequence).

This clone was seen just once. The chain uses TRBV9 and TRBJ2-2, with a tentative D call TRBD1 (5 bases). This CDR3 is 14 amino acids long. Germline CDR1 and CDR2: SGDLS and YYNGEE. The germline V and J ends were trimmed by 4 bases and 5 bases, with 12 bases remaining between them. The CDR3 region has the DNA TGTGCCAGCAGCTTCCGGCAGGGTACCGGGGAGCTGTTTTTT. Translated, it gives CASSFRQGTGELFF.

The chain joins TRBV5-1 to TRBJ1-2; D is uncertain. Germline CDR1 is SGHRS and CDR2 is YFSETQ. This CDR3 has 14 residues. Trimming stripped 4 bases from V and 1 base from J, with 11 bases between. The CDR3 loop is CASSPGGGNYGYTF. CDR3 nucleotides: TGCGCCAGCAGCCCCGGTGGCGGTAACTATGGCTACACCTTC.

The chain combines TRBV9 with TRBJ2-1; possible D gene TRBD2, 6 bases. CDR1 and CDR2 from the germline V gene are SGDLS and YYNGEE. The V and J ends lost 0 bases and 6 bases respectively, with 7 bases between them. This CDR3 is built from 13 residues. The CDR3 DNA reads TGTGCCAGCAGCGTAGGGAGGGGCAATGAGCAGTTCTTC. Protein product: CASSVGRGNEQFF.

By proportion, this clone is medium-sized (0.01 to 0.1%). The chain recombines TRBV6-5 with TRBJ2-3; 8 bases line up with TRBD2. Germline assignment: CDR1 MNHEY and CDR2 SVGAGI. There are 13 residues in the CDR3. Losses at the gene ends were 6 bases for V and 14 bases for J; bases not matched to a gene: 13. This chain's CDR3 is CASRTRTSPQLYF. The CDR3 nucleotides are TGTGCCAGCAGAACCCGGACTAGCCCTCAGCTGTATTTT.